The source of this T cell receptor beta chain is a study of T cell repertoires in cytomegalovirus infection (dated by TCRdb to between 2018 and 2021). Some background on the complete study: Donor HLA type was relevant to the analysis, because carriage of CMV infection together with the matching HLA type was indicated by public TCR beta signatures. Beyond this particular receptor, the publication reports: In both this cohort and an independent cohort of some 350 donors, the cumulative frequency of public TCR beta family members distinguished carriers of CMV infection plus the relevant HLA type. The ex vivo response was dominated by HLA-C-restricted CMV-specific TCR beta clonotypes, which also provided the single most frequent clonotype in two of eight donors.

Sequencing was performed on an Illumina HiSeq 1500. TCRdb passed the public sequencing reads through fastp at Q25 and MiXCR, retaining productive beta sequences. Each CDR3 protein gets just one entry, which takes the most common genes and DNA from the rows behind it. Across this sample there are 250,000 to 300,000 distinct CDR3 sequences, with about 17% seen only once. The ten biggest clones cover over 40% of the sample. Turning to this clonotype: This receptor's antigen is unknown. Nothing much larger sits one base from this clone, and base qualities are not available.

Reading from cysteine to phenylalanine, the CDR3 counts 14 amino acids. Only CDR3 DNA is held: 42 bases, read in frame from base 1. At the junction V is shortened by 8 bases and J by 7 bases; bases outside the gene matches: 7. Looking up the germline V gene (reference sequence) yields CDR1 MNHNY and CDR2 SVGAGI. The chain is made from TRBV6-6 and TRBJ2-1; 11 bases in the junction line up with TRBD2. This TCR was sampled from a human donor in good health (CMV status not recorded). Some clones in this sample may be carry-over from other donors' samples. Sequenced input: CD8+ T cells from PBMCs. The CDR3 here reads CASCLAGGPNEQFF. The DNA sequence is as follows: TGTGCCAGCTGCTTAGCGGGGGGGCCTAATGAGCAGTTCTTC.